This entry is about one TCR beta chain. The target of this receptor is not known. The input lacks base qualities; no much larger clone sits a single base away. The data belong to a study of memory CD4+ T cells and cytomegalovirus serostatus (dated 2019 in TCRdb). Broadly, across the study: A total of about 35 healthy Belgian adults, of whom 9 were CMV seropositive and 24 were CMV seronegative, were included in the cohort. To replicate a published TCR-based CMV serostatus classifier, the researchers sequenced the CD4+ memory TCRbeta repertoires of a Belgian cohort whose cytomegalovirus serostatus was known. The research as a whole found: Results were interpreted as suggesting that the CMV-associated TCR signature is largely present in the CD4+ memory repertoire. Only CD4+CD45RO+ memory cells were sequenced, in contrast to the original study, in which naive and memory CD4+ and CD8+ populations were covered. For CMV serostatus prediction, a median bootstrapped AUC of approximately 0.95 was reached with the original framework, and a median bootstrapped AUC of about 0.91 was reached with a US-trained random forest. Of 164 previously reported CMV-associated TCRbeta sequences, 67 appeared in the CD4+ memory repertoires, each in one to five individuals. On the Belgian cohort, the classifier built on the original framework reached a median bootstrapped AUC of approximately 0.95, with a 95% CI of 0.76-1.00.

The Quick-DNA Microprep Kit was used to extract genomic DNA from the sorted cells. Amplification of TCRbeta DNA was done with the immunoSEQ hsTCRbeta kit, following the protocol from the manufacturer. TCRbeta libraries were sequenced on an Illumina MiSeq instrument. The source study handled its data this way. Removing out-of-frame sequences left about 2,300,000 distinct TCRbeta sequences, an average of roughly 67,000 per individual. Two values were used to score each individual: the count of 150 to 200 previously reported CMV-associated TCRbeta sequences and the total count of productive distinct TCRbeta sequences. A beta-binomial model was reimplemented in Python, and scikit-learn random forests with default parameters were trained on US cohort data. On the Belgian cohort, classifier performance was reported as the median AUC, along with percentile confidence intervals, across 10,000 bootstrap iterations. In TCRdb, the immuneACCESS table is reduced to in-frame sequences with V and J assigned. These tables do not hold every clone; where another copy was compared, an unresolved V gene accounts for under half, and the others remain unexplained. The V and J calls and clone size are taken from that table; D and trimming were inferred from the DNA. For this sample there are approximately 44,000 clones; less than 85% appear just once. The ten largest clones take up about 2.1% of the sample.

Single viable CD3+CD4+CD8-CD45RO+ cells were sorted as memory CD4+ T cells on a FACSAria II. CMV serostatus was determined using a Roche Elecsys assay that detects serum IgG against CMV pp150, pp28, p38 and p52. After the samples were thawed, total CD4+ T cells were enriched through positive selection using CD4 magnetic microbeads. Samples originated from another study that specifically interrogated the CD4+ T cell memory repertoire. Peripheral blood mononuclear cells were isolated and cryopreserved following standard operating procedures; serum was stored at -80 °C. Staining used CD3-PerCP (BW264/56), CD4-APC (RPA-T4), CD45RO-PE (UCHT1) and CD8-Pacific Orange (3B5) antibodies, with Sytox blue excluding non-viable cells. Trimming removed 1 base from V and 4 bases from J, leaving 4 bases between the germline ends. Counted from cysteine to phenylalanine, this CDR3 has 13 amino acids. Just the 39-base CDR3 DNA is kept, in frame starting at base 1. Sequences LGHNA (CDR1) and YNFKEQ (CDR2) are obtained from the germline V gene.

Recombination linked TRBV4-2 to TRBJ2-2; confidence is insufficient to name the D gene. Sequencing was done on a sample of memory CD4+ T cells from blood. This TCR derives from an adult in good health and CMV-seronegative. The sequence in DNA is TGTGCCAGCAGCCAAGTGTCCACCGGGGAGCTGTTTTTT. Translated, this gives CASSQVSTGELFF.